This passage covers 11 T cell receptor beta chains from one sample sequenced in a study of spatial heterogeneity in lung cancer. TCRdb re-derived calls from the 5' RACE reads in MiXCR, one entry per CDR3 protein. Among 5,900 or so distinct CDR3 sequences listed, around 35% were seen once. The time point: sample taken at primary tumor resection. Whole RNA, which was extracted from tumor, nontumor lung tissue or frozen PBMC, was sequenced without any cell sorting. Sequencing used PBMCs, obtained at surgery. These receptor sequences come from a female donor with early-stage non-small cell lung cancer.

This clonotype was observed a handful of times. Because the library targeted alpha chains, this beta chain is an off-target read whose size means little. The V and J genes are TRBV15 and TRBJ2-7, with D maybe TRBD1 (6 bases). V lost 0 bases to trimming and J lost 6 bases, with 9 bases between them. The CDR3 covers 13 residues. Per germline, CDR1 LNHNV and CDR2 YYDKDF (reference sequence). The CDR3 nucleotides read TGTGCCACCAGCAGAGAGGGGGCGGTCGAGCAGTACTTC. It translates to CATSREGAVEQYF.

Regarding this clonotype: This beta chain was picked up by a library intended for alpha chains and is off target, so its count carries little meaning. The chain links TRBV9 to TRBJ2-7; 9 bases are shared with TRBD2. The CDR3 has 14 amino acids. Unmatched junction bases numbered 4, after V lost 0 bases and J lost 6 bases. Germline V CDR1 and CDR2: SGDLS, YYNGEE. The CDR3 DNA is TGTGCCAGCAGCGTAGTAGCGGGGGTCTCCGAGCAGTACTTC. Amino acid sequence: CASSVVAGVSEQYF.

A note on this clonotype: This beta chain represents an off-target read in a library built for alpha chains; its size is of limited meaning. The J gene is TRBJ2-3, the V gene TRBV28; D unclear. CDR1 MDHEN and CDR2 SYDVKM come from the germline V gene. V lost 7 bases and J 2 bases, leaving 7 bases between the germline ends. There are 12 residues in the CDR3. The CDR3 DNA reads TGTGCCAGCAACGGTTACACAGATACGCAGTATTTT. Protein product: CASNGYTDTQYF.

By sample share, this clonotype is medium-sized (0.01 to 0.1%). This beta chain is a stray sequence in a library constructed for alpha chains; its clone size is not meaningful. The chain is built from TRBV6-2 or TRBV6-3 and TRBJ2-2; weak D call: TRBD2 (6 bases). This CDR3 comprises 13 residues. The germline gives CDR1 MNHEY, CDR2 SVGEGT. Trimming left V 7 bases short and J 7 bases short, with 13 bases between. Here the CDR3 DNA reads TGTGCCAGCATGCGGGGCCACGGCGGGGAGCTGTTTTTT. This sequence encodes CASMRGHGGELFF.

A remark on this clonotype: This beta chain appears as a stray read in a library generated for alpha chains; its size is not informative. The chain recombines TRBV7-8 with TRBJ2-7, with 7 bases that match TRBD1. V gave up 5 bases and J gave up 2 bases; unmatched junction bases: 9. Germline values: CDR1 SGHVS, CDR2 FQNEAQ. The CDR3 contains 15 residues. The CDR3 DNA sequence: TGTGCCAGCAGCCCCACGACAGGGCTTACCTACGAGCAGTACTTC. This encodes CASSPTTGLTYEQYF.

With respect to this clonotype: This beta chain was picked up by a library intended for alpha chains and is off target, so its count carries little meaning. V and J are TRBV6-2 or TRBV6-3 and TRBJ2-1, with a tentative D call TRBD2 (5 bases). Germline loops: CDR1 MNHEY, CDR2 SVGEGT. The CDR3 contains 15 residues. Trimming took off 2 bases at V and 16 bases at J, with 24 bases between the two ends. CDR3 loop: CASSYQVGAIVGPFF. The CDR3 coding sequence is TGTGCCAGCAGTTACCAGGTGGGAGCTATCGTAGGTCCCTTCTTC.

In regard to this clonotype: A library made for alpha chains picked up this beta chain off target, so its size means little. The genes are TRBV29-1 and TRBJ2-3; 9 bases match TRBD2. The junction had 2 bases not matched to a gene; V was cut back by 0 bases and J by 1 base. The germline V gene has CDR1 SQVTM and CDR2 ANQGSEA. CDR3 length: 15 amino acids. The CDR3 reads CSVEETSGGTDTQYF. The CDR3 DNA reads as TGCAGCGTTGAAGAGACTAGCGGAGGCACAGATACGCAGTATTTT.

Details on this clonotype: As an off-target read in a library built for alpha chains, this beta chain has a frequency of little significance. The CDR3 region has the DNA TGTGCCTTCCCGACTGCGCCTGCCCCCTACGAGCAGTACTTC. Translated: CAFPTAPAPYEQYF. The genes are TRBV3-1 and TRBJ2-7; no definite D call. CDR1 is LGHDT and CDR2 is YNNKEL in the germline V gene (reference sequence). V shed 11 bases and J shed 2 bases, with 19 bases lying between them. There are 14 residues in the CDR3.

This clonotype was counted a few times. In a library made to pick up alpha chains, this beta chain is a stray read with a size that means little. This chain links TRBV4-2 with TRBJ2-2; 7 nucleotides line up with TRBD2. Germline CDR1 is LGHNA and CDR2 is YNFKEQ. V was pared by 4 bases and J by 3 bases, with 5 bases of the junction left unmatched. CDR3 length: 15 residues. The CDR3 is CASSLPRGDTGELFF. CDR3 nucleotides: TGTGCCAGCAGCCTTCCTCGGGGGGACACCGGGGAGCTGTTTTTT.

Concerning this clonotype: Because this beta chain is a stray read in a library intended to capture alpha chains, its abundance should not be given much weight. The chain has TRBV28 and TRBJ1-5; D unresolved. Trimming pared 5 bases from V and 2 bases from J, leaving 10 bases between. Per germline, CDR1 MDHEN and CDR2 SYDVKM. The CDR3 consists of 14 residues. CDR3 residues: CASSTTVGNQPQHF. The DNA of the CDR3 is TGTGCCAGCAGTACGACGGTGGGCAATCAGCCCCAGCATTTT.

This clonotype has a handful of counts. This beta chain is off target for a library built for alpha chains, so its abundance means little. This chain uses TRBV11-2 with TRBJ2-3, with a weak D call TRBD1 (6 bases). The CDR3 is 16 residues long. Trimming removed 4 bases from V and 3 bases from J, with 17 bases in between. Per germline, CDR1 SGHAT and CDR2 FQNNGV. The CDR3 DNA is TGTGCCAGCAGCTCCCGAATGGACAGTTTTACAGATACGCAGTATTTT. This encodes CASSSRMDSFTDTQYF.